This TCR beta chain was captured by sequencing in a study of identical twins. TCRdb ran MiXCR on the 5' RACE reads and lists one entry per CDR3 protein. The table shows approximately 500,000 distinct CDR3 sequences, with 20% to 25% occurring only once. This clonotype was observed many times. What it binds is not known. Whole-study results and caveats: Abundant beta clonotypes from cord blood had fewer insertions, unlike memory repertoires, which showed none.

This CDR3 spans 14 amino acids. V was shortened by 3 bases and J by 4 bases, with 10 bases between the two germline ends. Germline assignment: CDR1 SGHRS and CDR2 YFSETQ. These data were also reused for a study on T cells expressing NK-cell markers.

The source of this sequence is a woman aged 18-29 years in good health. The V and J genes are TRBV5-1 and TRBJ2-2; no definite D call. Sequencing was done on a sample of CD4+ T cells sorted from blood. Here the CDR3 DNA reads TGCGCCAGCAGCTCCGAGCCTAGCACCGGGGAGCTGTTTTTT. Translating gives CASSSEPSTGELFF.